The rows below give T cell receptor beta chains drawn from one sample of a study of tumor-infiltrating lymphocytes in localized non-small cell lung cancer. Sequencing was performed with immunoSEQ multiplex PCR; in TCRdb, only in-frame clones are kept and a portion is missing. The repertoire holds 9,500 to 15,000 clones, 65% to 85% seen once, with around 13% in the top ten. Material: lung tumor tissue. These receptors all come from a human donor with non-small cell lung cancer. The CDR3 runs from the conserved cysteine through the conserved F or W. D genes are given only for firm matches. Clone sizes are given selectively: once, few, many, or a class where the clone is expanded.

clone_size: .; d_call: TRBD2; v_call: TRBV7-2; j_call: TRBJ2-5; cdr3_nt: TGTGCCAGCAGCCTCGGACTAGCGGGGGGACGAGAGACCCAGTACTTC; cdr3_aa: CASSLGLAGGRETQYF
clone_size: .; d_call: TRBD1; v_call: TRBV7-6; j_call: TRBJ1-2; cdr3_nt: TGTGCCAGCAGCCAGGGACAGGGGGACTACACCTTC; cdr3_aa: CASSQGQGDYTF
clone_size: .; d_call: TRBD1; v_call: TRBV7-9; j_call: TRBJ1-1; cdr3_nt: TGTGCCAGCAGCACGTGGACAGGGGCAACGAACACTGAAGCTTTCTTT; cdr3_aa: CASSTWTGATNTEAFF
clone_size: .; d_call: .; v_call: TRBV18; j_call: TRBJ2-2; cdr3_nt: TGTGCCAGCTCACCAGGGGGCACCGGGGAGCTGTTTTTT; cdr3_aa: CASSPGGTGELFF
clone_size: .; d_call: TRBD1; v_call: TRBV10-3; j_call: TRBJ1-5; cdr3_nt: TGTGCCATCAGGGGACAGGGACCCAATCAGCCCCAGCATTTT; cdr3_aa: CAIRGQGPNQPQHF
clone_size: .; d_call: .; v_call: TRBV4-2; j_call: TRBJ1-1; cdr3_nt: TGTGCCAGCAGCCAAGAGGCAGTACTAATGAACACTGAGGCTTTCTTT; cdr3_aa: CASSQEAVLMNTEAFF
clone_size: few; d_call: .; v_call: TRBV7-2; j_call: TRBJ2-1; cdr3_nt: TGTGCCAGCACTTTGGGCCATGAGCAGTTCTTC; cdr3_aa: CASTLGHEQFF
clone_size: .; d_call: .; v_call: TRBV6-5; j_call: TRBJ1-5; cdr3_nt: TGTGCCAGCAGTTACTCGAAGTCTGCAGGGGATCAGCCCCAGCATTTT; cdr3_aa: CASSYSKSAGDQPQHF
clone_size: few; d_call: .; v_call: TRBV11-1; j_call: TRBJ1-1; cdr3_nt: TGTGCCAGCAGCTTAATGTCAGGGGCCACTGAAGCTTTCTTT; cdr3_aa: CASSLMSGATEAFF
clone_size: .; d_call: .; v_call: TRBV6-6; j_call: TRBJ2-5; cdr3_nt: TGTGCCAGCAGTTACGATCCTAGGGGCGCGAGGGAGACCCAGTACTTC; cdr3_aa: CASSYDPRGARETQYF
clone_size: .; d_call: TRBD2; v_call: TRBV5-4; j_call: TRBJ2-1; cdr3_nt: TGTGCCAGCAGCTTACTAGCGGGGGGGCCATATGAGCAGTTCTTC; cdr3_aa: CASSLLAGGPYEQFF
clone_size: .; d_call: .; v_call: TRBV7-9; j_call: TRBJ2-7; cdr3_nt: TGTGCCAGCAGCTTAGGTGGAGGGTTCTCCTACGAGCAGTACTTC; cdr3_aa: CASSLGGGFSYEQYF
clone_size: .; d_call: TRBD1; v_call: TRBV9; j_call: TRBJ2-2; cdr3_nt: TGTGCCAGCAGCGGAAAAGGGAGGACGGGACAGGTGAACACCGGGGAGCTGTTTTTT; cdr3_aa: CASSGKGRTGQVNTGELFF
clone_size: .; d_call: .; v_call: TRBV5-1; j_call: TRBJ2-3; cdr3_nt: TGCGCCAGCAGCACGGAAGCGGGCCGCACAGATACGCAGTATTTT; cdr3_aa: CASSTEAGRTDTQYF
clone_size: .; d_call: .; v_call: TRBV15; j_call: TRBJ2-1; cdr3_nt: TGTGCCACCAGCAGAGTGGGTGAAGACAATGAGCAGTTCTTC; cdr3_aa: CATSRVGEDNEQFF
clone_size: .; d_call: TRBD1; v_call: TRBV11-2; j_call: TRBJ1-5; cdr3_nt: TGTGCCAGCAGCCGGACAGGGGTTACAGGTCAGCCCCAGCATTTT; cdr3_aa: CASSRTGVTGQPQHF
clone_size: .; d_call: .; v_call: TRBV2; j_call: TRBJ1-5; cdr3_nt: TGTGCCAGCAGGAACGAGGTGTTAAATCAGCCCCAGCATTTT; cdr3_aa: CASRNEVLNQPQHF
clone_size: .; d_call: .; v_call: TRBV6-1; j_call: TRBJ2-3; cdr3_nt: TGTGCCAGCAGGGCCCAGTTGAATCGCGCAGATACGCAGTATTTT; cdr3_aa: CASRAQLNRADTQYF
clone_size: .; d_call: .; v_call: TRBV7-8; j_call: TRBJ2-7; cdr3_nt: TGTGCCAGCAGCTTGTCACCAGCGGAGATATACGAGCAGTACTTC; cdr3_aa: CASSLSPAEIYEQYF
clone_size: .; d_call: TRBD1; v_call: TRBV12-5; j_call: TRBJ1-3; cdr3_nt: TGTGCTAGTGGTCCCCCGGGACAGGGAAGAGGAAACACCATATATTTT; cdr3_aa: CASGPPGQGRGNTIYF
clone_size: .; d_call: .; v_call: TRBV6-6; j_call: TRBJ1-1; cdr3_nt: TGTGCCAGCAGTTACTCGGAGGGGCCTGAAGCTTTCTTT; cdr3_aa: CASSYSEGPEAFF
clone_size: .; d_call: .; v_call: TRBV5-1; j_call: TRBJ1-1; cdr3_nt: TGCGCCAGCAGCTTGTGGGTTGGGGACACTGAAGCTTTCTTT; cdr3_aa: CASSLWVGDTEAFF
clone_size: .; d_call: .; v_call: TRBV18; j_call: TRBJ1-2; cdr3_nt: TGTGCCAGCTCACTTGGACAGAGGAACTATGGCTACACCTTC; cdr3_aa: CASSLGQRNYGYTF
clone_size: .; d_call: .; v_call: TRBV5-1; j_call: TRBJ1-2; cdr3_nt: TGCGCCAGCAGCTTGAAGCAGCCTCAAGGCGGCTATGGCTACACCTTC; cdr3_aa: CASSLKQPQGGYGYTF
clone_size: .; d_call: .; v_call: TRBV18; j_call: TRBJ1-2; cdr3_nt: TGTGCCAGCTCACCGGGACAAACGAGGGAGTATGGCTACACCTTC; cdr3_aa: CASSPGQTREYGYTF
clone_size: .; d_call: .; v_call: TRBV2; j_call: TRBJ1-2; cdr3_nt: TGTGCCAGCAGTGTAAGACAATCTAACTATGGCTACACCTTC; cdr3_aa: CASSVRQSNYGYTF
clone_size: .; d_call: .; v_call: TRBV27; j_call: TRBJ2-5; cdr3_nt: TGTGCCAGCAGTCCCCAGGGGCAGACCCAGTACTTC; cdr3_aa: CASSPQGQTQYF